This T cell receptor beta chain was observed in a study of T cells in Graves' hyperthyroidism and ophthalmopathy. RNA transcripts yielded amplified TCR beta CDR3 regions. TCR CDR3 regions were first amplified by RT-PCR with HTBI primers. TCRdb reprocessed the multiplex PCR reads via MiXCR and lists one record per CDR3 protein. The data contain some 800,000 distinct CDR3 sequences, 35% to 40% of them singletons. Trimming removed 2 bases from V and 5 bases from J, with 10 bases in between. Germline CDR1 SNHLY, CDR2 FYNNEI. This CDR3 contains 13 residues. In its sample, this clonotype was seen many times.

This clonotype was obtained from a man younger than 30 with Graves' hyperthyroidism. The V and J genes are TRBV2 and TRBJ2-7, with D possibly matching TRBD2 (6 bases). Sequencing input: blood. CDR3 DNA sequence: TGTGCCAGCAGTGAACTAGCGAATGACGAGCAGTACTTC. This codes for CASSELANDEQYF.